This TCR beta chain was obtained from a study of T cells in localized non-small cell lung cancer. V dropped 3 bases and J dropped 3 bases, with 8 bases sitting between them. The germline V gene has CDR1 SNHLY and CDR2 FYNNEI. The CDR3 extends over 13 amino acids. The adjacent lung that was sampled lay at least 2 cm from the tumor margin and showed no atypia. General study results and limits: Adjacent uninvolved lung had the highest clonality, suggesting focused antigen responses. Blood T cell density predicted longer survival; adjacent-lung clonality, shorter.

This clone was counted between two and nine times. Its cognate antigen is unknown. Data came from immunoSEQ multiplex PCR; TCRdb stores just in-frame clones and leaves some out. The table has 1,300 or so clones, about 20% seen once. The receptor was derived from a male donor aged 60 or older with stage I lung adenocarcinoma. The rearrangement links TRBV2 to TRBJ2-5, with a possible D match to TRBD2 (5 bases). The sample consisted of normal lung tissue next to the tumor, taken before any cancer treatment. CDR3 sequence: CASSEIGEETQYF. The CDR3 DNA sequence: TGTGCCAGCAGTGAGATCGGGGAAGAGACCCAGTACTTC.